This T cell receptor (beta chain) stems from a study of blood T cell repertoires in COVID-19 (dated by TCRdb to about 2020). Background on the whole study: Samples from collaborators originated in the United States, Italy and Spain and spanned both the acute and convalescent phases of COVID-19. The sample metadata nearly always contained a de-identified subject ID, COVID-19 status, age in years and sex. The samples were drawn from two sources: the first 160 participants of the ongoing ImmuneRACE study, and 1,254 subjects contributed by 6 global collaborators. The repertoires were released in a freely available public database intended as a resource for research on the immune response to SARS-CoV-2. Where available, HLA class I and class II types were taken from metadata supplied by the sample provider and were not determined by assay-based typing. Subjects who had been exposed to COVID-19, were actively infected with it, or had recovered from it provided the deeply sampled blood TCRbeta repertoires that made up the dataset. The material from the prospective study consisted of cDNA or gDNA derived from T cells, B-cell-depleted T cells, or PBMCs. General study outcomes and caveats: How much clinical and demographic metadata was included differed by source and by participant, and the metadata was provided uncurated.

To note about this clone: No cognate antigen has been identified for it. Base qualities are missing; no much larger clone stands one base away.

The immunoSEQ Assay, a bias-controlled multiplex PCR, was used to amplify TCRbeta CDR3 regions from genomic DNA. The study's own analysis went as follows. Within the assay, amplification of reference gene primers was used to estimate how many nucleated cells each sample contained. To quantify the absolute abundance of each unique TCRbeta CDR3 rearrangement, sequence reads were collapsed and filtered. For each sample, productive Simpson clonality was calculated as the square root of Simpson's diversity index across productive rearrangements. The source is immuneACCESS, and TCRdb retained only in-frame sequences with V and J called. Part of the clones is not carried over; for the studies checked, unresolved V genes explain less than half of this, and the remainder is unexplained. V, J and clone size reflect that table, while D and trimming were determined from the DNA. This sample has over 400,000 clones in its table, and 80% to 90% of those were observed once. The ten top clones hold 7% to 10% of the sample.

The CDR3 measures 16 amino acids from cysteine to phenylalanine. Only the CDR3 DNA is retained, 48 bases long and in frame from the first base. Participants in the prospective study were aged roughly 18 to 100 years, lived in 20 to 30 United States geographic areas, and enrolled through a virtual design. In the prospective study, cohorts were assigned on the basis of participant-reported clinical history obtained from a screening survey and a study questionnaire. Recovered participants in ImmuneRACE Cohort 3 were defined by two consecutive negative NP/OP PCR tests, clearance by a healthcare professional, or resolution of symptoms. In the prospective study, whole blood, serum and a nasopharyngeal or oropharyngeal swab were collected from each participant by mobile phlebotomists. Prospective study participants could optionally give additional blood draws and questionnaires over an approximately two-month period. Prospective study blood samples were shipped either frozen or at room temperature before DNA extraction.

This TCR was sampled from a woman in her fifties or sixties who had recovered from COVID-19. The sequence joins TRBV21-1 to TRBJ2-7; TRBD1, as called in the table, went unchecked against the DNA. TRBV21-1 is a pseudogene. Sequenced input: PBMCs or T cells enriched from blood (not recorded which). DNA sequence: TGTGCCAGCAGCGGATCATACAGGGGCTCACCCTACGAGCAGTACTTC. It translates as CASSGSYRGSPYEQYF.